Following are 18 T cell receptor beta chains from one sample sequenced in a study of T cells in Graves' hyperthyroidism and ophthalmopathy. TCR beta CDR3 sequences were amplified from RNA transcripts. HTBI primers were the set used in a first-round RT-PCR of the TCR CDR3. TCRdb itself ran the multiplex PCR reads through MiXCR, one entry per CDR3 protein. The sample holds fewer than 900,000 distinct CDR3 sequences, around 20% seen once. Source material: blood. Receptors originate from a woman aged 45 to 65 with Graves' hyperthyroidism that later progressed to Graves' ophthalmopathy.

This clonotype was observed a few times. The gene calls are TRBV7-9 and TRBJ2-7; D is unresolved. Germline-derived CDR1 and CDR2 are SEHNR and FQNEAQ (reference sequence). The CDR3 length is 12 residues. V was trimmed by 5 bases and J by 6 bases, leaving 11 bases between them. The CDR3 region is CASSPASSEQYF. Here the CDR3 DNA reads TGTGCCAGCAGCCCGGCTTCGAGCGAGCAGTACTTC.

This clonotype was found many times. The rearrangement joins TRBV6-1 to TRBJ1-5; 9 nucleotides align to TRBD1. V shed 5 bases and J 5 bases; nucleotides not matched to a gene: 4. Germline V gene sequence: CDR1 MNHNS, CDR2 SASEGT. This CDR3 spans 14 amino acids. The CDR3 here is CASSPDRGYQPQHF. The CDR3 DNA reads TGTGCCAGCAGTCCCGACAGGGGGTATCAGCCCCAGCATTTT.

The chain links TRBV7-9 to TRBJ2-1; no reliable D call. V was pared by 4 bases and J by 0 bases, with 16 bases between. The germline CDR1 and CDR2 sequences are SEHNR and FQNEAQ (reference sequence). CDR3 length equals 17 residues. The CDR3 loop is CASSSSTELSSYNEQFF. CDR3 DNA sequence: TGTGCCAGCAGCTCATCGACTGAACTTAGCTCCTACAATGAGCAGTTCTTC.

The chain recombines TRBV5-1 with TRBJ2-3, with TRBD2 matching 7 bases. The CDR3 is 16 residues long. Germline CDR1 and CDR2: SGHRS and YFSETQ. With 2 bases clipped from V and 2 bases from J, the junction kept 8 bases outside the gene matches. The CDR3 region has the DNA TGCGCCAGCAGCTTCTGGGGGACTACCTCCACAGATACGCAGTATTTT. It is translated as CASSFWGTTSTDTQYF.

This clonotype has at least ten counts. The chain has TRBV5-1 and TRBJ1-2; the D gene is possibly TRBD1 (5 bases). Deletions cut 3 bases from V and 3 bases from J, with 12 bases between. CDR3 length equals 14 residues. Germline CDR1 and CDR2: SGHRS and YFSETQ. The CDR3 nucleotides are TGCGCCAGCAGCTATGACAGCGCACACTATGGCTACACCTTC. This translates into CASSYDSAHYGYTF. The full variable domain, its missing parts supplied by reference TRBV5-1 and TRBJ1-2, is KAGVTQTPRYLIKTRGQQVTLSCSPISGHRSVSWYQQTPGQGLQFLFEYFSETQRNKGNFPGRFSGRQFSNSRSEMNVSTLELGDSALYLCASSYDSAHYGYTFGSGTRLTVV.

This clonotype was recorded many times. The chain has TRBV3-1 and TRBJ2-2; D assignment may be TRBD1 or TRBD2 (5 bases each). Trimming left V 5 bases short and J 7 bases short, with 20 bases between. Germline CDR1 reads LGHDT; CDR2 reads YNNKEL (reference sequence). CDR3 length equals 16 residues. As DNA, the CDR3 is TGTGCCAGCAGCTTAAGTGTCTCACGAGGGGACGGGGAGCTGTTTTTT. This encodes CASSLSVSRGDGELFF.

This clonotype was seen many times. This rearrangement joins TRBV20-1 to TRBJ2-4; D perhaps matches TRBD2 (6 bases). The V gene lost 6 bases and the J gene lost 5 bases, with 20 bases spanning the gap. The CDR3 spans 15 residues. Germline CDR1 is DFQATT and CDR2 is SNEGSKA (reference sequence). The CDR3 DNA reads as TGCAGTGCCTCACTAGCCCTAGTTGTCGAAAACATTCAGTACTTC. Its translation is CSASLALVVENIQYF.

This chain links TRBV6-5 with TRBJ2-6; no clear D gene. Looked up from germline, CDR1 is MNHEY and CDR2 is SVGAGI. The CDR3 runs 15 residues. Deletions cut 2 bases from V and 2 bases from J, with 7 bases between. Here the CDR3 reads CASSYTPPGANVLTF. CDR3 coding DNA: TGTGCCAGCAGTTACACCCCTCCTGGGGCCAACGTCCTGACTTTC.

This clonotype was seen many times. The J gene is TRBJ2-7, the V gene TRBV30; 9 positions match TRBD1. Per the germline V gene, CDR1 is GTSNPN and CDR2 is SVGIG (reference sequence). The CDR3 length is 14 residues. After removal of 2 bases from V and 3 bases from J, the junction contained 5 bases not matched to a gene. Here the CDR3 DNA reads TGTGCCTGGAGTCTCGGGACAGGGATCTACGAGCAGTACTTC. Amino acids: CAWSLGTGIYEQYF.

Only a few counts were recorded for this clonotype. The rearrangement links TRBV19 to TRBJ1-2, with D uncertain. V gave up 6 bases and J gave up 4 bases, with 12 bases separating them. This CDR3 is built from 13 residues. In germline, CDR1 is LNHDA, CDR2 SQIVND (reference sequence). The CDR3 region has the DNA TGTGCCAGTAGCGAGACGGCTCTCTATGGCTACACCTTC. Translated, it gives CASSETALYGYTF.

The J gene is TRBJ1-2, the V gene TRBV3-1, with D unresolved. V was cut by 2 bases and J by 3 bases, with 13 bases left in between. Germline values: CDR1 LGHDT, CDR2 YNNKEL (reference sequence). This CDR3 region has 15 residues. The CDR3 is CASSQRGDGDYGYTF. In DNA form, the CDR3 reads TGTGCCAGCAGCCAAAGAGGCGACGGCGACTATGGCTACACCTTC.

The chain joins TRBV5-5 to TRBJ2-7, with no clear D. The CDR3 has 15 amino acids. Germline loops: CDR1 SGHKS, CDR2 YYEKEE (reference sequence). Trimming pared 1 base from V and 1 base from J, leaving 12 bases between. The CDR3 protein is CASSLQFPFSYEQYF. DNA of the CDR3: TGTGCCAGCAGCTTGCAGTTCCCATTTTCCTACGAGCAGTACTTC.

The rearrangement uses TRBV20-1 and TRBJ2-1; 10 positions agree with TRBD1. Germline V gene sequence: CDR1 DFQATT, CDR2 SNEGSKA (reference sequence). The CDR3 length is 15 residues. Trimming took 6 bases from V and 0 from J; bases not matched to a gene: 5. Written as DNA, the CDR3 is TGCAGTGCCCGGGACAGGGGTAGCTCCTACAATGAGCAGTTCTTC. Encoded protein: CSARDRGSSYNEQFF.

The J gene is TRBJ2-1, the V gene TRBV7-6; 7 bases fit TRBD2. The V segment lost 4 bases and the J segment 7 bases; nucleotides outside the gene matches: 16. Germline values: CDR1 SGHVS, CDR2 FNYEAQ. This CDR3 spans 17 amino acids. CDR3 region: CASSSPAGGGVENEQFF. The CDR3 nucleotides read TGTGCCAGCAGCTCGCCGGCGGGTGGGGGGGTTGAGAATGAGCAGTTCTTC. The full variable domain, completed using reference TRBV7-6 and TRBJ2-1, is GAGVSQSPRYKVTKRGQDVALRCDPISGHVSLYWYRQALGQGPEFLTYFNYEAQQDKSGLPNDRFSAERPEGSISTLTIQRTEQRDSAMYRCASSSPAGGGVENEQFFGPGTRLTVL.

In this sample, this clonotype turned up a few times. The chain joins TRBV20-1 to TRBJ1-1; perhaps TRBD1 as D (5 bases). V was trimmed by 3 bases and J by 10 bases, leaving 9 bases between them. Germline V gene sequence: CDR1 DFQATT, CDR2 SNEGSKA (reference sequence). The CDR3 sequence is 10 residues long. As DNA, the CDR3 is TGCAGTGCTAGTCAGGGCGGAGCTTTCTTT. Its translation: CSASQGGAFF.

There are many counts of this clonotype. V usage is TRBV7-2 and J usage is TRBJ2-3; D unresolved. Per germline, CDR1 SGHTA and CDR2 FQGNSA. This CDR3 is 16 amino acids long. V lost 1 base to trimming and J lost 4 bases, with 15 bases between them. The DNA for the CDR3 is TGTGCCAGCAGCTTAGGATCCCTAAGAATGGCAGATACGCAGTATTTT. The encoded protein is CASSLGSLRMADTQYF.

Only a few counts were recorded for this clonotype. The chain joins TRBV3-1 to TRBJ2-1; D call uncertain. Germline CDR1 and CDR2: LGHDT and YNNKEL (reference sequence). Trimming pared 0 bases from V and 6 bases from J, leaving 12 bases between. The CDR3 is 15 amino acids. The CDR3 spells CASSQDWSKTNEQFF. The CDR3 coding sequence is TGTGCCAGCAGCCAAGATTGGTCAAAGACCAATGAGCAGTTCTTC.

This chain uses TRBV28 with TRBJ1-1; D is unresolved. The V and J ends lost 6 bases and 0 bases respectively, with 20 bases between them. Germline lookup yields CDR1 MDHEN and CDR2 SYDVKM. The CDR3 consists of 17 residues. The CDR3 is CASSSPGQRNMNTEAFF. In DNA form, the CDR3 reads TGTGCCAGCAGCTCCCCTGGGCAGAGAAATATGAACACTGAAGCTTTCTTT.